Below are 2 T cell receptor beta chains sequenced from a single sample in a study of OX40 agonist ivuxolimab in advanced cancers. The protocol was immunoSEQ multiplex PCR, while the TCRdb copy is restricted to in-frame clones and leaves out a portion. The sample has 85,000 to 100,000 clones, roughly 86% seen once. Sequenced here: CD4+ or CD8+ T cells sorted from blood, sampled in a trial of the OX40 agonist ivuxolimab. The receptors were sampled from an adult with an advanced solid tumor such as melanoma, head and neck, liver or kidney cancer.

The chain uses TRBV25-1 and TRBJ1-2; no reliable D call. The CDR3 has 13 residues. Germline V lookup: CDR1 MGHDK, CDR2 SYGVNS. The germline V and J ends were trimmed by 0 bases and 8 bases, with 10 bases remaining between them. The CDR3, as DNA: TGTGCCAGCAGTGAATATGGGGTTAGGGGCTACACCTTC. It encodes CASSEYGVRGYTF.

This clone was detected once. The genes are TRBV6-1 and TRBJ2-7; 8 nucleotides match TRBD1. The length of the CDR3 is 13 residues. Germline trimming cut 3 bases from V and 4 bases from J; bases unmatched to any gene: 2. The germline V gene has CDR1 MNHNS and CDR2 SASEGT. The chain's CDR3 is CASSDDRGYEQYV. In DNA, the CDR3 is TGTGCCAGCAGTGATGACAGGGGATACGAGCAGTACGTC.